This entry lists 20 T cell receptor beta chains sequenced from one sample in a study of T cells in Graves' hyperthyroidism and ophthalmopathy. It was RNA transcripts that yielded the amplified TCR beta CDR3 regions. During a first-round RT-PCR of the TCR CDR3, the HTBI primer set was used. MiXCR, run by TCRdb on the multiplex PCR reads, gives a single entry per CDR3 protein. Among hundreds of thousands of distinct CDR3 sequences listed, less than 25% were seen once. The sequencing sample was made of blood. Receptors originate from a man younger than 45 with Graves' ophthalmopathy.

V usage is TRBV5-6 and J usage is TRBJ2-2, with 8 bases aligning to TRBD2. Trimming at V came to 4 bases and at J to 7 bases, leaving 9 bases not matched to a gene. This CDR3 contains 15 residues. The germline CDR1 and CDR2 sequences are SGHDT and YYEEEE. CDR3 sequence reads: CASSEDWREVGELFF. For the CDR3, the DNA is TGTGCCAGCAGCGAGGACTGGCGGGAGGTCGGGGAGCTGTTTTTT.

This sequence joins TRBV28 and TRBJ1-3; D not resolved. Per germline, CDR1 MDHEN and CDR2 SYDVKM. With 5 bases removed from V and 4 bases from J, the gap between germline ends came to 6 bases. CDR3 length: 12 amino acids. The CDR3 is CASSPDGNTIYF. The CDR3 bases are TGTGCCAGCAGTCCTGACGGAAACACCATATATTTT.

This clonotype was counted a few times. At one end the junction does not follow the germline gene, possibly because of a read error. V gene TRBV12-3 or TRBV12-4 combines with J gene TRBJ1-4; the match to TRBD1 covers 11 bases. This CDR3 is built from 18 residues. The DNA for the CDR3 is TGTGCCAGCAGCCTCGGGACAGGGGGGATTGCAACTAATGAAAAACTGTCTTTT. Amino acids: CASSLGTGGIATNEKLSF.

This clonotype showed up many times. The V and J genes are TRBV6-1 and TRBJ2-5; D perhaps matches TRBD2 (5 bases). CDR1 and CDR2 from the germline V gene are MNHNS and SASEGT. This CDR3 has 17 amino acids. With 0 bases removed from V and 4 bases from J, the gap between germline ends came to 18 bases. Here the CDR3 reads CASSEAPLTILAETQYF. As DNA, the CDR3 is TGTGCCAGCAGTGAAGCTCCCCTGACGATCCTAGCAGAGACCCAGTACTTC.

This clonotype appeared many times. This chain connects TRBV2 to TRBJ1-5; D gene unclear. Germline V gene sequence: CDR1 SNHLY, CDR2 FYNNEI. Trimming removed 6 bases from V and 4 bases from J, with 16 bases in between. The CDR3 runs 15 residues. CDR3 amino acids: CASSYQHSANQPQHF. The CDR3 DNA reads TGTGCCAGCAGCTACCAACATTCAGCGAATCAGCCCCAGCATTTT.

The chain carries TRBV27 and TRBJ2-7; TRBD2 matches 13 bases. In germline, CDR1 is MNHEY, CDR2 SMNVEV (reference sequence). This CDR3 comprises 12 residues. The ends lost 5 bases at V and 13 bases at J; junction bases unmatched: 5. The CDR3 DNA reads as TGTGCCAGCAGTGGACTAGCGGGAGAACAATACTTC. Translated, it gives CASSGLAGEQYF.

V gene TRBV13 combines with J gene TRBJ2-1, with 9 bases aligning to TRBD2. V trimming: 5 bases; J trimming: 4 bases; junction bases outside the gene matches: 6. The CDR3 is made up of 15 amino acids. Per germline, CDR1 PRHDT and CDR2 FYEKMQ (reference sequence). CDR3 in amino acids: CASSRAAGGYNEQFF. DNA for the CDR3: TGTGCCAGCAGCCGGGCGGCGGGAGGGTACAATGAGCAGTTCTTC.

This clonotype was counted at least ten times. This chain connects TRBV7-2 to TRBJ2-1; no clear D gene. CDR1 and CDR2 from the germline V gene are SGHTA and FQGNSA. Trimming left V 1 base short and J 5 bases short, with 9 bases between. The CDR3 contains 14 residues. The CDR3 is CASSLGSSNNEQFF. In DNA, the CDR3 is TGTGCCAGCAGCTTAGGGTCCTCGAACAATGAGCAGTTCTTC.

This clonotype was observed a few times. The V call is TRBV24-1, the J call TRBJ1-2; TRBD1 matches 7 bases. The CDR3 consists of 13 residues. Germline lookup yields CDR1 KGHDR and CDR2 SFDVKD. Trimming at V came to 3 bases and at J to 8 bases, leaving 5 bases not matched to a gene. CDR3 nucleotides: TGTGCCACCAGTGATGGACAGGTGAGCGGCTACACCTTC. It is translated as CATSDGQVSGYTF.

The V gene is TRBV29-1, the J gene TRBJ2-3, with D unclear. Trimming left V 7 bases short and J 1 base short, with 12 bases between. The CDR3 loop spans 13 amino acids. Germline CDR1 is SQVTM and CDR2 is ANQGSEA. The CDR3 sequence is CSADGRGTDTQYF. CDR3 coding DNA: TGCAGCGCGGACGGCCGGGGCACAGATACGCAGTATTTT.

This clonotype was picked up many times. The rearrangement links TRBV6-1 to TRBJ1-2; TRBD1 matches 7 bases. There are 14 residues in the CDR3. CDR1 and CDR2 (germline): MNHNS, SASEGT. Germline trimming cut 5 bases from V and 1 base from J; bases unmatched to any gene: 4. The CDR3 DNA reads TGTGCCAGCAGTTCGGGACAGCTTAACTATGGCTACACCTTC. Translated, it gives CASSSGQLNYGYTF.

This clonotype was counted ten times or more. This rearrangement joins TRBV7-2 to TRBJ1-1; D unresolved. V lost 5 bases and J 4 bases, leaving 20 bases between the germline ends. This CDR3 is built from 16 residues. Germline assignment: CDR1 SGHTA and CDR2 FQGNSA. In DNA, the CDR3 is TGTGCCAGCAGCCCAAGGGTTTATCAAGGAGGCACTGAAGCTTTCTTT. Amino acid sequence: CASSPRVYQGGTEAFF.

This clonotype was recorded many times. The V call is TRBV27, the J call TRBJ2-1; D remains unclear. The germline V and J ends were trimmed by 2 bases and 10 bases, with 15 bases remaining between them. Germline assignment: CDR1 MNHEY and CDR2 SMNVEV (reference sequence). The CDR3 sequence is 14 residues long. The CDR3 bases are TGTGCCAGCAGTTTACGAGATAGCTCGGAAGAGCAGTTCTTC. It codes for CASSLRDSSEEQFF.

Many counts were recorded for this clonotype. The chain recombines TRBV11-1 with TRBJ2-3, with D possibly being TRBD2 (5 bases). The CDR3 has 15 amino acids. V dropped 4 bases and J dropped 1 base, with 12 bases sitting between them. Germline CDR1 and CDR2: SGHAT and FQDESV (reference sequence). CDR3 DNA sequence: TGTGCCAGCAGCTATGGAGGATGGGGCACAGATACGCAGTATTTT. As protein: CASSYGGWGTDTQYF.

The table lists this clonotype with a few counts. The chain uses TRBV6-1 and TRBJ1-3, with 12 positions matching TRBD1. The CDR3 is 19 residues long. Germline V gives CDR1 MNHNS, CDR2 SASEGT. With V trimmed by 6 bases and J by 0 bases, 12 bases remained unmatched. CDR3 sequence: CASSLSGGQGAFSGNTIYF. Written as DNA, the CDR3 is TGTGCCAGCAGCCTCTCGGGGGGACAGGGGGCTTTCTCTGGAAACACCATATATTTT.

The chain is built from TRBV5-1 and TRBJ2-2, with 10 positions matching TRBD2. The CDR3 contains 18 residues. Per germline, CDR1 SGHRS and CDR2 YFSETQ. The V and J ends lost 0 bases and 0 bases, in that order; junction bases with no gene match: 5. DNA of the CDR3: TGCGCCAGCAGCTTGGAACTAGCGGGGCCCCCGAACACCGGGGAGCTGTTTTTT. It translates to CASSLELAGPPNTGELFF.

This clonotype has just a few counts. V is TRBV28 and J is TRBJ1-6; D may be TRBD1 (5 bases). The CDR3 has 15 residues. CDR1 MDHEN and CDR2 SYDVKM come from the germline V gene. V dropped 6 bases and J dropped 10 bases, with 19 bases sitting between them. The CDR3 DNA sequence: TGTGCCAGCAGCCCCCCCTCGGGGACTTCGTCACCCCTCCACTTT. Translating gives CASSPPSGTSSPLHF.

In its sample, this clonotype was seen many times. The rearrangement joins TRBV20-1 to TRBJ2-5; D remains unclear. Germline assignment: CDR1 DFQATT and CDR2 SNEGSKA (reference sequence). V gave up 6 bases and J gave up 4 bases, with 12 bases separating them. The CDR3 spans 12 residues. The chain's CDR3 is CSATGLPETQYF. In DNA form, the CDR3 reads TGCAGTGCCACCGGTCTGCCAGAGACCCAGTACTTC.

The gene calls are TRBV6-1 and TRBJ1-1; 9 bases are shared with TRBD1. Germline V CDR1 and CDR2: MNHNS, SASEGT. J lost 10 bases, V lost 6 bases, and 12 bases had no gene match. The CDR3 is 14 amino acids. This CDR3 reads CASSPPDRGRGAFF. CDR3 bases: TGTGCCAGCAGCCCTCCGGACAGGGGCCGGGGAGCTTTCTTT.

On this clonotype: A much larger clone differs from this one at a single base, so this may be a read error. The chain uses TRBV11-2 and TRBJ2-7, with 7 bases fitting TRBD2. V was pared by 5 bases and J by 7 bases, with 5 bases of the junction left unmatched. Germline CDR1 and CDR2: SGHAT and FQNNGV. This CDR3 comprises 12 residues. CDR3 protein: CASSGVGGEQYF. CDR3 nucleotide sequence: TGTGCCAGCAGCGGTGTGGGGGGGGAGCAGTACTTC.